What follows is one T cell receptor beta chain and its context. Its antigen is as yet unknown. Primed by a sample-barcoded 5' primer and a J-beta primer mix, a second PCR proceeded for about 7 to 11 cycles. A template-switch adaptor that had 12 random nucleotides put a tag on each cDNA molecule. Using its own MiXCR run on the 5' RACE reads, TCRdb lists one record per CDR3 protein. The sample lists 1.8 million or so distinct CDR3 sequences; about two fifths were seen once. The sample comes from a study of blood T cells in healthy people across ages. Study details: Template switching captured about one barcoded beta molecule per two T cells.

General study points: Long-lived donors had more naive CD4+ cells and higher diversity than aged donors.

Germline CDR1 is SGHAT and CDR2 is FQNNGV. The CDR3 extends over 13 amino acids. This clonotype was sampled from a human donor in good health. Sequencing input: blood. The V gene is TRBV11-2, the J gene TRBJ2-4; no definite D call. The DNA end lines up better with TRBJ2-7; the J call may be wrong. The CDR3 loop is CASSLGRLAEQYF. The CDR3, as DNA: TGTGCCAGCAGCTTAGGTCGCCTCGCCGAGCAGTACTTC.